This T cell receptor (beta chain) was found in a study of blood T cell repertoires in COVID-19. Sequencing was performed with immunoSEQ multiplex PCR; in TCRdb, only in-frame clones are kept and a portion is missing. The repertoire holds 300,000 to 350,000 clones, about 91% seen once, with 8.9% in the top ten. The CDR3 spans 14 residues. The V gene end was trimmed by 3 bases and the J gene end by 4 bases; junction bases not matched to a gene: 6. Germline V gene lookup returns CDR1 DFQATT and CDR2 SNEGSKA (reference sequence). The origin of this receptor is a woman aged 18 to 35 who had recovered from COVID-19. The material sequenced was PBMCs or T cells enriched from blood (not recorded which). The chain is built from TRBV20-1 and TRBJ1-2, with 9 bases identical to TRBD1. The CDR3 DNA reads TGCAGTGCTAGTACACAGGGGGCGGTCTATGGCTACACCTTC. Amino acid sequence: CSASTQGAVYGYTF.